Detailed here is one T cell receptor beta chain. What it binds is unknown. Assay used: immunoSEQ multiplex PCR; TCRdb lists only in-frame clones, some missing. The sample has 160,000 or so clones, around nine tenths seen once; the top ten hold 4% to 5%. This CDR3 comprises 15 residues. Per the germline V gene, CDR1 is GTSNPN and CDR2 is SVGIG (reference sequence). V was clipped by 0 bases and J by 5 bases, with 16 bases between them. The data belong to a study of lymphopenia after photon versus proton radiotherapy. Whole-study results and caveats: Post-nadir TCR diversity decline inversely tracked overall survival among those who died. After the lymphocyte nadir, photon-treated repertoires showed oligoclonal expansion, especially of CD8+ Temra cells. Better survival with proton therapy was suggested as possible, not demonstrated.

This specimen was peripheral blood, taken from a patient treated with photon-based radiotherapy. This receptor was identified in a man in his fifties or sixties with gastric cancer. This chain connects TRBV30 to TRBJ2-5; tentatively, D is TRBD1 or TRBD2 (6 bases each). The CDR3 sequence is CAWSVRRGQGETQYF. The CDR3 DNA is TGTGCCTGGAGTGTCCGACGGGGGCAGGGGGAGACCCAGTACTTC.